The entry that follows covers one T cell receptor beta chain sequence. Its matching antigen is unknown. PCR used 60 Vbeta primers and 13 Jbeta primers. Only in-frame clones appear in the TCRdb table, and some are missing; sequencing was by immunoSEQ multiplex PCR. This table has roughly 100,000 clones, approximately 73% appearing once. The sample is drawn from a study of cytomegalovirus exposure and HLA in healthy donors. Across the study: An earlier analysis identified fewer than 130 million unique TCR beta sequences in about 200 million T cells. Whole-study results and caveats: Association of 16,951 TCR beta sequences with HLA alleles was found at 0.05 false discovery rate in a later analysis.

After removal of 6 bases from V and 2 bases from J, the junction contained 8 bases not matched to a gene. The CDR3 runs 15 residues. Per the germline V gene, CDR1 is LNHDA and CDR2 is SQIVND (reference sequence). The sequencing sample was made of PBMCs. The chain carries TRBV19 and TRBJ2-3; 7 bases agree with TRBD1. The sequence was collected from a man aged 35 to 55 in good health and CMV-seronegative. CDR3 region: CASSLGTVTTDTQYF. The CDR3 region has the DNA TGTGCCAGTAGCTTAGGGACAGTAACCACAGATACGCAGTATTTT.